Shown below are 2 T cell receptor beta chains from a single sample sequenced in a study of cytomegalovirus exposure and HLA in healthy donors. A multiplex PCR was run with 60 Vbeta primers and 13 Jbeta primers. The repertoire was sequenced with immunoSEQ multiplex PCR; TCRdb's copy has only in-frame clones and lacks some. The table lists approximately 120,000 clones, 74% of them singletons. The specimen sequenced was PBMCs. These TCRs come from a woman aged 45-65 years in good health and CMV-seropositive.

CDR3 sequence (DNA): TGTGCCAGCAAGGGTACGGGGACTAGCGGGGGTTGGGAGACCCAGTACTTC. It encodes CASKGTGTSGGWETQYF. This chain uses TRBV28 with TRBJ2-5; 14 bases are shared with TRBD2. The CDR3 is 17 amino acids. Germline V gene data show CDR1 as MDHEN and CDR2 as SYDVKM. The V segment lost 7 bases and the J segment 5 bases; nucleotides outside the gene matches: 12.

The table lists this clone with a count of one. V usage is TRBV5-4 and J usage is TRBJ1-6; D might be TRBD1 (6 bases). The CDR3 loop spans 13 amino acids. The germline V gene has CDR1 SGHNT and CDR2 YYREEE (reference sequence). V shed 0 bases and J shed 11 bases, with 9 bases lying between them. The CDR3 protein is CASSLDRDPPLHF. For the CDR3, the DNA is TGTGCCAGCAGCTTGGACAGGGATCCACCCCTCCACTTT.